This TCR beta chain was recorded in a study of metastatic and nonmetastatic thyroid tumors. Whole-study context: Repertoires of blood and of tissue (tumor or nodule) from malignant and benign thyroid patients were compared. Study results and caveats: According to reports, the diversity of TCR beta was significantly higher in malignant thyroid tumors than in benign nodules, and this held in both blood and tumor samples.

The CDR3 contains 14 residues. Germline V CDR1 and CDR2: SGHRS, YFSETQ. Under the authors' procedure: Using the CDR3 differences seen across clinicopathological groups, the authors built a distant-metastasis classifier for papillary thyroid cancer, which was meant to discriminate distant-metastatic patients. With MiXCR, TCRdb reprocessed the PCR reads. These V and J calls are TCRdb output, not the study's own analysis. The sample contains 25,000 to 30,000 clones, 20% to 25% of which appear only once. As to this clone: The antigen is not known. One junction end disagrees with the germline gene, perhaps due to a read error.

Thyroid surgery was performed in patients who had received no treatment beforehand. The V gene is TRBV5-1, the J gene TRBJ2-5; tentatively, D is TRBD1 (5 bases). The receptor comes from a male donor with papillary thyroid cancer or a benign thyroid nodule (not recorded which). Some clones in this sample may be carry-over from other donors' samples. The material sequenced was blood. CDR3 protein: CASNLGGAEETQYF. The DNA of the CDR3 is TGCGCCAGCAACTTGGGTGGGGCCGAAGAGACCCAGTACTTC.